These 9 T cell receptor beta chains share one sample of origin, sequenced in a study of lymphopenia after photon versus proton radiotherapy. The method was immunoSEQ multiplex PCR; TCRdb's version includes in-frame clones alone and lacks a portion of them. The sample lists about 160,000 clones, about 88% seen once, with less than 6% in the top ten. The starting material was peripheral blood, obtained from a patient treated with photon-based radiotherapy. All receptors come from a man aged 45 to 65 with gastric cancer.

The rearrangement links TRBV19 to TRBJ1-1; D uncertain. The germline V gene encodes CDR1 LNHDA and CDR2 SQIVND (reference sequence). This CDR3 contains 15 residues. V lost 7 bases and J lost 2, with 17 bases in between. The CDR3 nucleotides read TGTGCCAGTAAGGAGGGAGAAAGGATAAACACTGAAGCTTTCTTT. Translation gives CASKEGERINTEAFF.

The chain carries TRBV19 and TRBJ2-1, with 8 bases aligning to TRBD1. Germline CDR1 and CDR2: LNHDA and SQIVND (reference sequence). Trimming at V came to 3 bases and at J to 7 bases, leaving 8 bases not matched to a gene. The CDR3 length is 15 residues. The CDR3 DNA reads TGTGCCAGTAGTATTGACAGGGGTATGACAAATGAGCAGTTCTTC. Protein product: CASSIDRGMTNEQFF.

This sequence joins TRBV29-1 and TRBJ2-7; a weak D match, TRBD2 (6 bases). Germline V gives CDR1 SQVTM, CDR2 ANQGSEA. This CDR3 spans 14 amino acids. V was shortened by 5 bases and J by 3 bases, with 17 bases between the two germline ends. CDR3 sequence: CSVRDEEGIYEQYF. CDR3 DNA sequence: TGCAGCGTTCGTGACGAGGAGGGGATCTACGAGCAGTACTTC.

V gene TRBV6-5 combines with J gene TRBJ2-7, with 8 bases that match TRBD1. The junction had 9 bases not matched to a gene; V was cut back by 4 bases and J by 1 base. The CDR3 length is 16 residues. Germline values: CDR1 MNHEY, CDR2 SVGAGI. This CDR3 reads CASSLPTGGSSYEQYF. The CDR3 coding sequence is TGTGCCAGCAGTTTACCCACAGGGGGGTCATCCTACGAGCAGTACTTC.

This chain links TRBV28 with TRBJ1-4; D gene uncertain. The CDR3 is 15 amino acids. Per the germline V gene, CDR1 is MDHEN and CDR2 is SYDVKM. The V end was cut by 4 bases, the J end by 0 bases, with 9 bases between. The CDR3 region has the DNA TGTGCCAGCAGTTATCCAGGTGCAACTAATGAAAAACTGTTTTTT. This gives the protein CASSYPGATNEKLFF.

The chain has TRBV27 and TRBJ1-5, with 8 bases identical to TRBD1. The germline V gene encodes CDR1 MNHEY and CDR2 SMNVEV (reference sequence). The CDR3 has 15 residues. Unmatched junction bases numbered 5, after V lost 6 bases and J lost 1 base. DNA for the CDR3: TGTGCCAGCAGAGGACAGGGCTGGAGCAATCAGCCCCAGCATTTT. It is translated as CASRGQGWSNQPQHF.

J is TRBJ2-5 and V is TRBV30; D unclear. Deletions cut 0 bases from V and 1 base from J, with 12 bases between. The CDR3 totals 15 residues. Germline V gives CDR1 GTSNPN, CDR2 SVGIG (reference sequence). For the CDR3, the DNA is TGTGCCTGGAGTGTACACGGGCTTATCCAAGAGACCCAGTACTTC. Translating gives CAWSVHGLIQETQYF.

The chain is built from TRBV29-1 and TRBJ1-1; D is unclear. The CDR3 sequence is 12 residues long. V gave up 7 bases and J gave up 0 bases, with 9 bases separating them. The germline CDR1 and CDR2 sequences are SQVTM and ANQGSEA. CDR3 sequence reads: CSARSVNTEAFF. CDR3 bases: TGCAGCGCCCGCTCTGTGAACACTGAAGCTTTCTTT. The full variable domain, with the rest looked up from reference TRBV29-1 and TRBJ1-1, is SAVISQKPSRDICQRGTSLTIQCQVDSQVTMMFWYRQQPGQSLTLIATANQGSEATYESGFVIDKFPISRPNLTFSTLTVSNMSPEDSSIYLCSARSVNTEAFFGQGTRLTVV.

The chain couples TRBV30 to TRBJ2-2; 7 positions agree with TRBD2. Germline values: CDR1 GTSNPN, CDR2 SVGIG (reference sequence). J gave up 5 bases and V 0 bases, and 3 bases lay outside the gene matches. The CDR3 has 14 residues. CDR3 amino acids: CAWSVTGGTGELFF. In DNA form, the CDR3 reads TGTGCCTGGAGTGTTACGGGAGGTACCGGGGAGCTGTTTTTT.